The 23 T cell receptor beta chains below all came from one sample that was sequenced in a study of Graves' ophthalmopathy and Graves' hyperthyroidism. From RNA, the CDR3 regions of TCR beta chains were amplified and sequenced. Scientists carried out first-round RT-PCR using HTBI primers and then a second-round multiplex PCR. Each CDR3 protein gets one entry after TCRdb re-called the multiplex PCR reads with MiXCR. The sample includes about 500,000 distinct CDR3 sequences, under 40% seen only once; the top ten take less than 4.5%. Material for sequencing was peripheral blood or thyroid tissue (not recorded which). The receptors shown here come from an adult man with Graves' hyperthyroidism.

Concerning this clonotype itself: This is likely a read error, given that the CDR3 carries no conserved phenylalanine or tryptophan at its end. CDR3 amino acids: CSVAMKVGNGYTL. For the CDR3, the DNA is TGCAGCGTTGCCATGAAAGTAGGGAACGGCTACACCCTC. The V and J genes are TRBV29-1 and TRBJ1-2; D unclear. CDR1 and CDR2 (germline): SQVTM, ANQGSEA. The CDR3 contains 13 residues. Trimming cost V 4 bases and J 8 bases, with 17 bases left between them.

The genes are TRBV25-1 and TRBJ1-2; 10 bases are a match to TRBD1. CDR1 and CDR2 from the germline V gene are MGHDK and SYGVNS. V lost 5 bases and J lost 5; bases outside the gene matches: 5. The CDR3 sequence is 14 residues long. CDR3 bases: TGTGCCAGCAGTAAACCGGGACAGGGGTATGGCTACACCTTC. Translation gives CASSKPGQGYGYTF.

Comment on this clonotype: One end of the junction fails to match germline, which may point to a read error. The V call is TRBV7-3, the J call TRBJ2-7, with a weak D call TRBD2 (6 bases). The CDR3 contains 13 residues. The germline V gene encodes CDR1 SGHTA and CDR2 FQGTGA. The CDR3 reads CASQGDSSYEQYF. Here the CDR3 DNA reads TGCGCCAGCCAAGGGGACTCCTCCTACGAGCAGTACTTC.

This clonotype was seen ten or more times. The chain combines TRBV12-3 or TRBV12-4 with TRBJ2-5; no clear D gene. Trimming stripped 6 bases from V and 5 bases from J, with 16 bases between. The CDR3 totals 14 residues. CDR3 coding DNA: TGTGCCAGCAGGGGAATGGCTAAGAGTGAGACCCAGTACTTC. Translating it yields CASRGMAKSETQYF.

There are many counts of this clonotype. The CDR3 is CASSTRQGFNEKLFF. The CDR3 DNA is TGTGCCAGCAGTACCCGACAGGGCTTTAATGAAAAACTGTTTTTT. V is TRBV2 and J is TRBJ1-4; 7 positions match TRBD1. The CDR3 is 15 residues long. Germline CDR1 SNHLY, CDR2 FYNNEI. With 5 bases clipped from V and 4 bases from J, the junction kept 7 bases outside the gene matches.

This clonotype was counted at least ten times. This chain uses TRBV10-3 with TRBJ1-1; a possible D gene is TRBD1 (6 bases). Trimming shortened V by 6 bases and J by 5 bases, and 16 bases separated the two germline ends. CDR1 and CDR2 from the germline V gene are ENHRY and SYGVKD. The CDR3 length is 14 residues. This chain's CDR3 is CAISDGRGGTEAFF. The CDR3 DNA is TGTGCCATCAGCGACGGCAGGGGAGGGACTGAAGCTTTCTTT.

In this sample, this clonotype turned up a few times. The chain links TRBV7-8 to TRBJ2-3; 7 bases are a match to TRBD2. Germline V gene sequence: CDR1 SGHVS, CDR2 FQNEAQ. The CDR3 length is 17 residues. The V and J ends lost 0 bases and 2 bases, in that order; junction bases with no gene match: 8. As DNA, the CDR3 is TGTGCCAGCAGCTTAGCATACGCTAGCGGATACACAGATACGCAGTATTTT. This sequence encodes CASSLAYASGYTDTQYF.

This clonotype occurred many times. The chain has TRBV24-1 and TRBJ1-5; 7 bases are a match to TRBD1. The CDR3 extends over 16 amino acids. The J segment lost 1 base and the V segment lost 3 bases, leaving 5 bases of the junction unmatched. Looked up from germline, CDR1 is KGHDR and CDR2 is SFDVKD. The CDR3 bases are TGTGCCACCAGTGATGGGAACAGGGGAAGCAATCAGCCCCAGCATTTT. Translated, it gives CATSDGNRGSNQPQHF.

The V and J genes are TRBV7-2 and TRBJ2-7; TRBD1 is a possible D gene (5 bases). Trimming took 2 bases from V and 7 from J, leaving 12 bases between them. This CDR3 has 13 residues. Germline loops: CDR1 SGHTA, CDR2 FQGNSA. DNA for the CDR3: TGTGCCAGCAGCTTAACGCGTACAGGAGAGCAGTACTTC. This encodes CASSLTRTGEQYF.

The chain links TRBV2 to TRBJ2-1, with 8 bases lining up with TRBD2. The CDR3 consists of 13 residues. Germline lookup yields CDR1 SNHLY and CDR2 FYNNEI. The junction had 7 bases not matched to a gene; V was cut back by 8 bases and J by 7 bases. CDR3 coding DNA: TGTGCCAGCCCAGCGGGGGTGATAAATGAGCAGTTCTTC. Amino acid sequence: CASPAGVINEQFF.

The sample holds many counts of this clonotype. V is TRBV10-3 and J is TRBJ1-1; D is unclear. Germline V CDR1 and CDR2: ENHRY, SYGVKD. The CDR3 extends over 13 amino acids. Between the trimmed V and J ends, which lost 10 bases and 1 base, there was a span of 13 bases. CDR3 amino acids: CASIGGKNTEAFF. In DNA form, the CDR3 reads TGTGCCAGTATCGGCGGGAAGAACACTGAAGCTTTCTTT.

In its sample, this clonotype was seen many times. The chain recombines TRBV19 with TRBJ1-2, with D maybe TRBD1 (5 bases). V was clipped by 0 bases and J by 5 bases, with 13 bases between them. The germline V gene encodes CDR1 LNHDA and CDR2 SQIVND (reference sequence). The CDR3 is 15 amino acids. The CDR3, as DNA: TGTGCCAGTAGTATAGATCGCAGGGATAGTTATGGCTACACCTTC. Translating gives CASSIDRRDSYGYTF.

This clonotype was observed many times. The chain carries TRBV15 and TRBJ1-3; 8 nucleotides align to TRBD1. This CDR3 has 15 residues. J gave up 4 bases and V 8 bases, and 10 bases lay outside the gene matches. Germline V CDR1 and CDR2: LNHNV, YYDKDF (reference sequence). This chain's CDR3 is CATLDRGVPGNTIYF. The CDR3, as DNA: TGTGCCACCCTCGACAGGGGAGTGCCGGGAAACACCATATATTTT.

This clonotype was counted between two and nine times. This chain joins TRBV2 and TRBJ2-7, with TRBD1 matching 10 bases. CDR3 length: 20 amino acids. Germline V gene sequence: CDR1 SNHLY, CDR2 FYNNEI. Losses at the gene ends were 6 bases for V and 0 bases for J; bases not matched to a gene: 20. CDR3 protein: CASSQPPGQGKETGSYEQYF. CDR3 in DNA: TGTGCCAGCAGCCAGCCCCCGGGACAGGGGAAAGAGACGGGCTCCTACGAGCAGTACTTC.

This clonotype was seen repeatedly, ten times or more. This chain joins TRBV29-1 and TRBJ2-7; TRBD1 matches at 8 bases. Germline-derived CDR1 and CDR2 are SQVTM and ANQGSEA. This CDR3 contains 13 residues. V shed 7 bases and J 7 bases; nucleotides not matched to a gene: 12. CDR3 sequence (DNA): TGCAGCGCGGGGGCAGGGGGCGGTCGAGAGCAGTACTTC. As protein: CSAGAGGGREQYF.

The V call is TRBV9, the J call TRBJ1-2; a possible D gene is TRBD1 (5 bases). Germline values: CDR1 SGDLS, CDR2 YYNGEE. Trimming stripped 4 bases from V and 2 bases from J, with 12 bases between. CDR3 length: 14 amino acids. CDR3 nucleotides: TGTGCCAGCAGCAGGGGAAGATCAAACTATGGCTACACCTTC. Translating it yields CASSRGRSNYGYTF. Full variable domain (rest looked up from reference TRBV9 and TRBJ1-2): DSGVTQTPKHLITATGQRVTLRCSPRSGDLSVYWYQQSLDQGLQFLIQYYNGEERAKGNILERFSAQQFPDLHSELNLSSLELGDSALYFCASSRGRSNYGYTFGSGTRLTVV.

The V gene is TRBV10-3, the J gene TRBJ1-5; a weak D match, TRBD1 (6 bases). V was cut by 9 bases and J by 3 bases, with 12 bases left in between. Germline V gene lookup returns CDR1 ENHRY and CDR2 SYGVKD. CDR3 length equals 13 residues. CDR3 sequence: CAITRDTNQPQHF. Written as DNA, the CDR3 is TGTGCCATAACTCGGGACACCAATCAGCCCCAGCATTTT.

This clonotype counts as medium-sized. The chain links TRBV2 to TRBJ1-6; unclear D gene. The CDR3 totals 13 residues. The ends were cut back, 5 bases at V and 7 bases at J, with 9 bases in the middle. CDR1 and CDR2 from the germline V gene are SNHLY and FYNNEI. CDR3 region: CASSSQPNSPLHF. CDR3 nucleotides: TGTGCCAGCAGTTCCCAGCCCAATTCACCCCTCCACTTT. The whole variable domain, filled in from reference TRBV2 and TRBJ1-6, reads EPEVTQTPSHQVTQMGQEVILRCVPISNHLYFYWYRQILGQKVEFLVSFYNNEISEKSEIFDDQFSVERPDGSNFTLKIRSTKLEDSAMYFCASSSQPNSPLHFGNGTRLTVT.

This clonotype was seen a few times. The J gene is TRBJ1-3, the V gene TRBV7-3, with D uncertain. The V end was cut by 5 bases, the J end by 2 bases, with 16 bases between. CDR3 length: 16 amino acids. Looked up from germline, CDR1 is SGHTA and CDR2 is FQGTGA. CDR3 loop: CASSLGPSKTGNTIYF. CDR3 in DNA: TGTGCCAGCAGCCTCGGCCCGTCGAAAACTGGAAACACCATATATTTT.

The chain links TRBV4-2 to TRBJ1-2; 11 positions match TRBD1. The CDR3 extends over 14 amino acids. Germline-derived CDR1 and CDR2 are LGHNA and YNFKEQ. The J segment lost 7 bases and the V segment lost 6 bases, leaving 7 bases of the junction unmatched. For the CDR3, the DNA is TGTGCCAGCAGTTCGGGACAGGGGGTCGGTGGCTACACCTTC. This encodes CASSSGQGVGGYTF.

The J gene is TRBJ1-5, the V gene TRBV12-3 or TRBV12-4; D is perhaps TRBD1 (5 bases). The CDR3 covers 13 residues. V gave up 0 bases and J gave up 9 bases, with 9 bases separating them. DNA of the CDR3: TGTGCCAGCAGTTTAGCGGGGGGTGGGCCCCAGCATTTT. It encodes CASSLAGGGPQHF.

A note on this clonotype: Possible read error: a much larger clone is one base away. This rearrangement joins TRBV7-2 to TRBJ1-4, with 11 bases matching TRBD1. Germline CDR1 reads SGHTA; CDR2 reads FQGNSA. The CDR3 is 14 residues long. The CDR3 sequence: CVSSLGQGVEKLFF. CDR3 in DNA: TGTGTCAGCAGCCTGGGACAGGGGGTCGAAAAACTGTTTTTT.

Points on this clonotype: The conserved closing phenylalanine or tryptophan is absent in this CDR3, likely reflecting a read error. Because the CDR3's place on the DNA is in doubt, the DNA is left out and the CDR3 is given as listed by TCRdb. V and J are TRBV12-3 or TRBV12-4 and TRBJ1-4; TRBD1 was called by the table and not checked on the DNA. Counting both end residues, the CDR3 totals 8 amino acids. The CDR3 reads CASKGGGQ.